These 10 T cell receptor beta chains came from one sample sequenced in a study of CXCR3-negative and CXCR3-positive naive CD8 T cells. General study results and limits: Comparison of naive cells showed more hydrophobic TRB CDR3s in CXCR3-positive than in CXCR3-negative naive cells.

What these receptors recognize is not known. The TRB cDNA libraries were prepared by 5' RACE with UMI labels. Following a re-call of the 5' RACE reads, TCRdb has one entry per CDR3 protein and lacks DNA. The sample has 8,200 or so distinct CDR3 sequences. The sample taken for sequencing was naive CXCR3+ CD8+ T cells from blood. As for subset: CD45RO-CCR7+CD27+CD95- naive CD8+ T cells expressing CXCR3 (TNR3+). These TCRs come from a human donor in good health. Some clones in this sample may be carry-over from other donors' samples.

The chain links TRBV3-1 to TRBJ2-1; checking the TCRdb D call of TRBD2 is not possible without DNA. Germline CDR1 and CDR2: LGHDT and YNNKEL (reference sequence). There are 15 residues in the CDR3. The CDR3 reads CASSPISGGYNEQFF.

CDR3 amino acids: CASSPLAGEEQFF. The chain combines TRBV27 with TRBJ2-1; the TCRdb D gene call, TRBD2, has no DNA to confirm it. CDR1 is MNHEY and CDR2 is SMNVEV in the germline V gene (reference sequence). CDR3 length: 13 residues.

The V gene is TRBV12-3 or TRBV12-4, the J gene TRBJ1-5; with no DNA, the TCRdb D assignment of TRBD1 cannot be verified. This CDR3 is built from 13 residues. Here the CDR3 reads CASQGANNQPQHF.

The rearrangement uses TRBV29-1 and TRBJ2-7; without DNA, the TCRdb call of TRBD1 cannot be checked. The CDR3 runs 14 residues. Germline lookup yields CDR1 SQVTM and CDR2 ANQGSEA. CDR3 residues: CSVELAGGGYEQYF.

V and J are TRBV29-1 and TRBJ1-3. Germline CDR1 reads SQVTM; CDR2 reads ANQGSEA. CDR3 length: 14 residues. The CDR3 spells CSVEGPPDGNSIYF.

The chain combines TRBV6-2 or TRBV6-3 with TRBJ2-7; checking the TCRdb D call of TRBD1 is not possible without DNA. CDR1 is MNHEY, CDR2 SVGEGT, per germline. The CDR3 has 12 amino acids. The CDR3: CASGGRTYEQYF.

By frequency, this clonotype is medium-sized (0.01 to 0.1%). The J gene is TRBJ2-1, the V gene TRBV29-1. The CDR3 runs 12 residues. Germline CDR1 SQVTM, CDR2 ANQGSEA. CDR3 loop: CSVGLDYNEQFF.

Frequency places this clonotype as medium-sized. CDR3 residues: CAISGLAGGFDNEQFF. V usage is TRBV10-3 and J usage is TRBJ2-1; with no DNA, the TCRdb D assignment of TRBD2 cannot be verified. The CDR3 length is 16 residues. CDR1 and CDR2 from the germline V gene are ENHRY and SYGVKD.

According to its frequency, this clonotype is medium-sized (0.01 to 0.1%). The J gene is TRBJ2-7, the V gene TRBV3-1; TCRdb names TRBD2, which stays unverified in the absence of DNA. Germline CDR1 is LGHDT and CDR2 is YNNKEL (reference sequence). The CDR3 has 15 residues. CDR3 protein: CASSQLAGDRYEQYF.

The V and J genes are TRBV4-1 and TRBJ2-1; TCRdb returns TRBD1, unconfirmable since there is no DNA. CDR3 size: 15 residues. Germline V gives CDR1 MGHRA, CDR2 YSYEKL. CDR3 protein: CASSPGQGDYNEQFF.